A few counts support the clone carrying this T cell receptor (beta chain). Clones were read by immunoSEQ multiplex PCR, and TCRdb kept only the in-frame ones, dropping some. This table has some 200,000 clones, around 72% appearing once. This sample is drawn from a study of cytotoxic CD8 clonotypes in ibrutinib-treated CLL. Looking at the study overall: Investigators reported approximately 25 partial and 2 complete responses; after median around 6 years, 14 patients remained remitted and about 12 progressed. Response samples were drawn at a median of around 11 months of treatment, range 6 to 36.

The germline V gene encodes CDR1 MNHEY and CDR2 SMNVEV (reference sequence). This CDR3 region has 16 residues. The V and J ends lost 6 bases and 3 bases, in that order; junction bases with no gene match: 12. The rearrangement uses TRBV27 and TRBJ2-3; TRBD2 matches at 7 bases. The specimen comprised PBMCs, sampled after 24 months of ibrutinib treatment. The receptor's source is a human donor with chronic lymphocytic leukemia. CDR3 protein: CASRGVSGVSTDTQYF. The CDR3 DNA follows: TGTGCCAGCAGGGGGGTGAGCGGGGTTAGTACAGATACGCAGTATTTT.